This record concerns one T cell receptor (beta chain) sequence. No antigen is known for it. Per-base qualities were not stored, and no clone one base away is much larger. This sample stems from a study of shared clonotypes between healthy human individuals (dated by TCRdb to 2020 to 2022). In terms of the full investigation: The cohort included three men and a couple of women between 18 and 49 years of age. Different laboratories and diverse techniques were used to prepare libraries and sequence TCR repertoires, to increase sequencing depth and limit assay-specific biases. The study deeply sequenced blood TCR repertoires of five healthy adults to estimate repertoire size and the extent of clonotype sharing between individuals. Per donor, three plates each were used for CD4 naive and CD4 memory, two for CD8 naive, and one for CD8 memory. Per donor, leukapheresis produced somewhere between about 0.94 and 8.9 billion PBMCs. Study-wide conclusions, independent of this receptor: Higher generation probabilities were observed for clonotypes shared by all four sorted-subset donors than for non-shared clonotypes. Because the study included only a small number of donors, the genetic and exposure-history diversity represented was limited. Larger estimated clonotype richness was generally found for naive subsets than for memory subsets. Sharing across a few donors was observed for about 4.8% of naive CD4, 3% to 3.5% of naive CD8, 2.3% of memory CD4, and around 0.4% of memory CD8 clonotypes. Rarefaction of sorted-subset datasets indicated incomplete sequencing despite the large sequencing depth. Sampling was limited to blood, and TCR repertoires in tissue likely differ from TCR repertoires in blood. Pairwise subsampling led to the expectation that sequencing depth would affect the degree of clonotype sharing among donors.

For the CD8 naive samples, CD45RO-negative cells were positively selected for CCR7, yielding a CD45RA+CCR7+ population from which TemRA cells were excluded. The donors were healthy, HIV-negative adults with no recently reported acute infections or vaccinations. All donors were Caucasian adults living in Nashville, Tennessee, USA. After blood collection by leukapheresis, PBMCs were isolated using Ficoll-Histopaque density gradient centrifugation and then cryopreserved in the vapor phase of liquid nitrogen. Analytical flow cytometry was used to check the purity and quantity of each magnetically sorted T cell population. From each sorted fraction, genomic DNA was isolated and quantified by UV absorbance on a Nanodrop 2000c. CDR1 and CDR2 are read off the germline V gene as SGHVS and FNYEAQ. Inclusive of the bounding cysteine and phenylalanine, the CDR3 is 17 residues long. Only the CDR3 DNA stays, 51 bases, in frame from base 1. V trim: 0 bases; J trim: 3 bases; unmatched bases: 5.

TCR CDR3 regions were amplified from genomic DNA by multiplex PCR using the deep immunoSEQ assay. Extracted genomic DNA from each cell subset was spread evenly across all wells of several immunoSEQ 96-well plates, with each plate serving as a replicate. For sorted subsets, approximately 210 ng genomic DNA, equal to tens of thousands of T cell genomes, was loaded into each replicate PCR. The purified libraries were quantified using a Qubit 3.0 fluorometer, sized with a Bioanalyzer 2100, and then quantified again using the KAPA Library Quantification kit. Each immunoSEQ 96-well plate was sequenced on its own single-read 150-cycle Illumina NextSeq 550 flow cell. On the authors' methods: Because only junctional sequences without quality scores were contained in the immunoSEQ output, filtering matching that applied to full-length reads could not be performed. Sequences were annotated with PyIR, a Python wrapper for IgBLAST v1.9, using IMGT germline references to assign V/J genes and CDR3. Reads were removed for weak V/J assignments (E-value above 1e-6), missing CDR3, stop codons, out-of-frame junctions, or ambiguous translated residues. V3J clonotypes were defined as sequences sharing an identical inferred V gene, J gene, and CDR3 amino acid sequence. Percentage overlap between repertoires was calculated by dividing the number of shared unique clonotypes by the size of the smaller repertoire. Richness of each repertoire was evaluated using RTK rarefaction, the Chao1 estimator, and Recon v2.1 estimates of unobserved clonotypes. For all TCRbeta clonotypes obtained by the gDNA method from a handful of donors, generation probabilities were computed with OLGA. The table comes from immuneACCESS by way of TCRdb, which keeps in-frame sequences with V and J called. Part of the clones is missing from these tables; in studies checked, under half for an unresolved V gene and the rest for unknown reasons. V and J calls and clone size are given by that table; D and trimming were obtained from the DNA. Here the sample has under 2,000,000 clones; around 96% occur a single time. Of the sample, roughly 1% falls within the top ten clones.

The chain is encoded by TRBV7-6 joined to TRBJ2-1; 10 bases in between match TRBD2. The sequenced sample was naive CD8+ T cells sorted from blood. The cell subset or site label on this specimen signifies: CD45RA+CCR7+. The clonotype originates from a man aged 18 to 30 in good health. The DNA sequence is TGTGCCAGCAGCTTAGCACTAGCGGGATCTTTCTACAATGAGCAGTTCTTC. Its protein reads: CASSLALAGSFYNEQFF.